The 9 T cell receptor beta chains reported below all come from one sample, sequenced in a study of T cell repertoires in cytomegalovirus infection. These receptors' targets are unknown. TCRdb reprocessed the reads with MiXCR, giving one entry per CDR3 protein. The repertoire consists of more than 300,000 distinct CDR3 sequences, with approximately 35% occurring once and the leading ten covering about 13%. The material sequenced was cultured PBMCs, taken from culture after CMV antigen stimulation. These TCRs come from a human donor in good health (CMV status not recorded). Some clones in this sample may be carry-over from other donors' samples.

For the CDR3, the DNA is TGTGCCAGCAGTCCTAGCGGGACCACAGATACGCAGTATTTT. Encoded protein: CASSPSGTTDTQYF. The rearrangement joins TRBV6-5 to TRBJ2-3; 9 bases agree with TRBD2. Germline V lookup: CDR1 MNHEY, CDR2 SVGAGI. Trimming removed 5 bases from V and 2 bases from J; junction bases left unmatched: 2. The CDR3 extends over 14 amino acids.

V is TRBV20-1 and J is TRBJ2-5; D is undetermined. V was pared by 4 bases and J by 2 bases, with 8 bases between. Germline V gene data show CDR1 as DFQATT and CDR2 as SNEGSKA (reference sequence). CDR3 length: 12 amino acids. The CDR3 region is CSAKREQETQYF. The CDR3 nucleotides are TGCAGTGCTAAACGAGAGCAAGAGACCCAGTACTTC.

This clonotype was seen ten or more times. The chain links TRBV7-2 to TRBJ1-1, with D perhaps matching TRBD1 (5 bases). CDR3 length equals 14 residues. Trimming shortened V by 5 bases and J by 1 base, and 11 bases separated the two germline ends. Germline V gene data show CDR1 as SGHTA and CDR2 as FQGNSA. CDR3 in amino acids: CASSARQGNTEAFF. The CDR3 DNA sequence: TGTGCCAGCAGCGCACGGCAGGGGAACACTGAAGCTTTCTTT.

The chain employs TRBV4-3 and TRBJ1-2; TRBD1 aligns across 7 bases. This CDR3 is 17 amino acids long. V was pared by 2 bases and J by 8 bases, with 17 bases of the junction left unmatched. Germline loops: CDR1 LGHNA, CDR2 YSLEER. The CDR3 DNA follows: TGCGCCAGCAGCCAACCTGCCTTCCTGACAGGGCAAAGCGGCTACACCTTC. Residues: CASSQPAFLTGQSGYTF.

This clonotype has just a few counts. CDR3 sequence reads: CASSLGLRQGGGYTF. The CDR3, as DNA: TGTGCCAGCAGCTTGGGACTTCGCCAGGGCGGTGGCTACACCTTC. The J gene is TRBJ1-2, the V gene TRBV7-2, with D possibly TRBD1 on 5 matching bases. V lost 3 bases and J lost 7, with 18 bases in between. From germline, CDR1 is SGHTA and CDR2 FQGNSA. The CDR3 is 15 residues long. The full variable domain, completed using reference TRBV7-2 and TRBJ1-2, is GAGVSQSPSNKVTEKGKDVELRCDPISGHTALYWYRQSLGQGLEFLIYFQGNSAPDKSGLPSDRFSAERTGGSVSTLTIQRTQQEDSAVYLCASSLGLRQGGGYTFGSGTRLTVV.

This clonotype was counted a few times. The chain recombines TRBV7-2 with TRBJ2-1; D is unresolved. The V gene lost 0 bases and the J gene lost 8 bases, with 11 bases spanning the gap. In germline, CDR1 is SGHTA, CDR2 FQGNSA. This CDR3 has 14 residues. The CDR3 nucleotides are TGTGCCAGCAGCTTAGCCTTGTCCGGCGATGAGCAGTTCTTC. Translated, it gives CASSLALSGDEQFF.

The chain links TRBV7-9 to TRBJ1-4; D unclear. The V and J ends lost 1 base and 8 bases respectively, with 17 bases between them. CDR1 is SEHNR and CDR2 is FQNEAQ in the germline V gene (reference sequence). The length of the CDR3 is 16 residues. The CDR3 bases are TGTGCCAGCAGCTTAGATTGGTCGATACGGGAGGAAAAACTGTTTTTT. Its protein is CASSLDWSIREEKLFF.

This clonotype has just a few counts. The rearrangement uses TRBV7-6 and TRBJ2-3; 12 bases are a match to TRBD2. The V gene end was trimmed by 5 bases and the J gene end by 4 bases; junction bases not matched to a gene: 7. Germline CDR1 reads SGHVS; CDR2 reads FNYEAQ. The CDR3 is 16 residues long. CDR3 DNA: TGTGCCAGCAGCCCACGACTAGCGGGAGTAGCAGATACGCAGTATTTT. Translation gives CASSPRLAGVADTQYF.

This clonotype was seen only a few times. The CDR3 sequence: CASSAGVGYEQYF. The CDR3 DNA reads as TGTGCCAGCAGCGCTGGAGTGGGCTACGAGCAGTACTTC. This chain links TRBV7-3 with TRBJ2-7, with D unclear. The CDR3 consists of 13 residues. Germline V gives CDR1 SGHTA, CDR2 FQGTGA. V shed 5 bases and J shed 3 bases, with 11 bases lying between them.